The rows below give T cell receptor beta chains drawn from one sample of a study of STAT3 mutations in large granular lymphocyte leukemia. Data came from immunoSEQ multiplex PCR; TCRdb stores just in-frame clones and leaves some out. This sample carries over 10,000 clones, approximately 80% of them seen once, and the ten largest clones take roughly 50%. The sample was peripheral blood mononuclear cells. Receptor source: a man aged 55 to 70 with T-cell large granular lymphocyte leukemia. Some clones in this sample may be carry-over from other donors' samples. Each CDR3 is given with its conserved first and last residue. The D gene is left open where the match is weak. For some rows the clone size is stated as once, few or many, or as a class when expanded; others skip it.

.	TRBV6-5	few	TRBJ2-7	TGTGCCAGCAGTTACTCGGTAGCGAGCTCCTACGAGCAGTACTTC	CASSYSVASSYEQYF
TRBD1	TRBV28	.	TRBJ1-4	TGTGCCAGCAGTTTGTCAGGGGGCGGAAAACTGTTTTTT	CASSLSGGGKLFF
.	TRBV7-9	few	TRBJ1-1	TGTGCCAGCAGCTCAGGGCTGACAGGTAACACTGAAGCTTTCTTT	CASSSGLTGNTEAFF
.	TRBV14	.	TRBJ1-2	TGTGCCAGCAGCCAAGATGCGGGGCCGTACGACAGCAACTATGGCTACACCTTC	CASSQDAGPYDSNYGYTF
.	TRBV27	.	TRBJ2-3	TGTGCCAGCGGTACCCTGAGAAATCCAGATACGCAGTATTTT	CASGTLRNPDTQYF
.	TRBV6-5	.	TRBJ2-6	TGTGCCAGCAGTGTTCGGAGGCCTGGGGCCAACGTCCTGACTTTC	CASSVRRPGANVLTF
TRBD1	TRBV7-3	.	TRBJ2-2	TGTGCCAGCAGCGGTGGGTGGGGACAGACGAACACCGGGGAGCTGTTTTTT	CASSGGWGQTNTGELFF
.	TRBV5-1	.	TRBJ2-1	TGCGCCAGCAGCCCCCAGGGTACAAATGAGCAGTTCTTC	CASSPQGTNEQFF
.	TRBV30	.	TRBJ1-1	TGTGCCTGGAGATGGGGTAGCACTGAAGCTTTCTTT	CAWRWGSTEAFF
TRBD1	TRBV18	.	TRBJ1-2	TGTGCCAGCTCATTCGGGACAGGGGGAGAGGATGGCTACACCTTC	CASSFGTGGEDGYTF
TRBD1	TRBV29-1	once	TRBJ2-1	TGCAGTAGTACTACCGGGACAGGGATCTACAATGAGCAGTTCTTC	CSSTTGTGIYNEQFF
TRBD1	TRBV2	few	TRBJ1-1	TGTGCCAGCAGTACCCGGGACAGGCTCATGAACACTGAAGCTTTCTTT	CASSTRDRLMNTEAFF
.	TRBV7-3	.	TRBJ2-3	TGTGCCAGCAGCTTGGTGGCGGGATCGGAAGATACGCAGTATTTT	CASSLVAGSEDTQYF
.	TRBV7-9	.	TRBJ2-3	TGTGCCAGCAGCTTAGCGTTCGGAGTCGGCACAGATACGCAGTATTTT	CASSLAFGVGTDTQYF
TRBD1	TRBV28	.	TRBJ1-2	TGTGCCAGCAGTGGGGGGACAGGATATGGCTACACCTTC	CASSGGTGYGYTF